This T cell receptor (beta chain) was documented in a study of control samples from healthy donors and cancer patients. TCRdb keeps only in-frame clones here, not all; method: immunoSEQ multiplex PCR. The sample holds more than 100,000 clones, 89% seen once. Germline V lookup: CDR1 MDHEN, CDR2 SYDVKM. V lost 6 bases and J 3 bases, leaving 15 bases between the germline ends. The CDR3 length is 14 residues. The chain uses TRBV28 and TRBJ2-7, with D perhaps matching TRBD1 (5 bases). Sequences were obtained from PBMCs. This clonotype was sampled from a man in his fifties or sixties with head and neck cancer. In nucleotides, the CDR3 is TGTGCCAGCAGCTCCTCCCGGCAGGGCTACGAGCAGTACTTC. It translates to CASSSSRQGYEQYF.